This TCR beta chain derives from a study of T cells in Graves' hyperthyroidism and ophthalmopathy (dated by TCRdb to between 2019 and 2020). Regarding the complete study: Peripheral blood samples were taken at initial diagnosis, before any treatment was given. To identify TCR V-J signatures that set the groups apart, the researchers used a discovery cohort of about a hundred patients, made up of roughly 45 with Graves' ophthalmopathy and some 55 with stable Graves' hyperthyroidism. Whether ophthalmopathy could be predicted prospectively was tested in an independent validation cohort made up of some 20 hyperthyroidism patients plus 17 patients who later progressed to ophthalmopathy. The 75 to 100 discovery patients were divided at random into training and test sets in a 7:3 ratio. In more than five Graves' hyperthyroidism patients, the study also compared T-cell repertoires from thyroid tissue with T-cell repertoires from blood. Following sampling, methimazole starting at 30 mg daily was given to hyperthyroidism patients, and high-dose intravenous methylprednisolone was given to ophthalmopathy patients. The paper reports TCR Vbeta CDR3 sequencing of some 140 peripheral blood samples: over 40 ophthalmopathy, under 80 hyperthyroidism and around 17 progressor patients. What the study reported, not specific to this receptor: In validation, the model predicted progression to ophthalmopathy with approximately 69% sensitivity and 72.22% specificity, a median of 6.5 months before onset. A 13 V-J signature model separated ophthalmopathy from stable hyperthyroidism, with 87.88% sensitivity and about 81% specificity in cross-validation and 80%/75% in testing. Most expanded thyroid clonotypes (frequency above 0.001) were also detected in blood, a finding suggesting that blood repertoires may reflect thyroid immune responses. No statistical method was used to fix the sample size in advance, and group allocation was not hidden from the investigators.

In the germline V gene (reference sequence), CDR1 corresponds to DFQATT and CDR2 to SNEGSKA. The CDR3 contains 13 residues, cysteine and phenylalanine counted. Only the CDR3 DNA is retained, 39 bases long and in frame from the first base. At the junction V is shortened by 5 bases and J by 4 bases; bases outside the gene matches: 7. The TCR beta CDR3 regions were amplified from RNA transcripts. The first round of RT-PCR for the TCR CDR3 was performed with the HTBI primer set and the Qiagen OneStep RT-PCR kit. A second multiplex PCR round built the libraries, followed by size selection and purification. Libraries were sequenced paired-end with 100 bp reads on an Illumina HiSeq2000. The published analysis was carried out like this. SOAPnuke was used to process the raw data, removing reads that contained adapters or uncalled bases, had a mean Phred below 15, or lacked an exact match to the constant primer or identifier. High-quality paired reads were merged with COPE v1.2.5, and unique nucleotide sequences were defined as clonotypes. Clonotypes were aligned to IMGT TRBV, TRBD and TRBJ reference segments using MiTCR v1.1. Only V-J combinations with frequency above 0.0001, covering approximately 99% of repertoires, were analysed. A TCS score was defined as the ratio between F50 (clonal expansion) and ExV (chaos), using BLOSUM62-based TCRdist between CDR3 peptides within each V-J. Welch's t-statistics and random forest reduced roughly 500 V-J features to fewer than 15, which were used in a naive Bayes classifier (R e1071). TCRdb reran the public reads through fastp at Q25 and MiXCR, keeping productive beta chains. All rows with the same CDR3 protein become a single entry with the most common DNA and genes. It is TCRdb's table, rather than the study itself, that gives the V and J calls and clone size. The sample table shows hundreds of thousands of distinct CDR3 sequences, and less than 25% are seen once. The ten largest clonotypes hold 30% to 40% of the sample.

This clonotype appeared a few times. There is no known antigen for this receptor. Base qualities are not at hand, and no much larger clone is one base apart. Ophthalmopathy patients had moderately to severely active disease, with a Clinical Activity Score of 3 or more, a NOSPECS grade of 4 or more, and a disease duration of less than 3 months. Patients with uncontrolled infections, other autoimmune diseases, pregnancy or lactation were excluded. Diagnoses relied on clinical symptoms, serum thyroxine and TRAb, thyroid ultrasound and orbital computed tomography. PBMCs were isolated from 7.5 to 10 ml of fresh peripheral blood by Ficoll-Paque density gradient centrifugation. Total RNA was extracted using Trizol reagent, and RNA quality was assessed on an Agilent 2100 Bioanalyzer.

The chain is assembled from TRBV20-1 and TRBJ2-7; the central 8 bases match TRBD2. This TCR was recovered from a man aged 25 to 40 with Graves' ophthalmopathy. Material: blood. For the CDR3, the sequence is CSAPASGRYEQYF. The DNA sequence follows: TGCAGTGCTCCGGCTAGCGGGCGTTACGAGCAGTACTTC.